The next 26 T cell receptor beta chains were all read from a single sample in a study of cytomegalovirus exposure and HLA in healthy donors. The PCR contained 60 Vbeta and 13 Jbeta primers. Sequencing used immunoSEQ multiplex PCR; TCRdb keeps in-frame clones, though not all of them. The table records about 88,000 clones, 85% to 90% of them present only once. The source material was PBMCs. The receptor set was obtained from a man between 18 and 29 years old in good health and CMV-seronegative.

This sequence joins TRBV19 and TRBJ2-2; the match to TRBD2 covers 14 bases. The CDR3 sequence is 18 residues long. V was pared by 5 bases and J by 2 bases, with 7 bases of the junction left unmatched. Per the germline V gene, CDR1 is LNHDA and CDR2 is SQIVND (reference sequence). The DNA of the CDR3 is TGTGCCAGTAGTCTTAAGACTAGCGGGAGGGCCAACACCGGGGAGCTGTTTTTT. It encodes CASSLKTSGRANTGELFF.

The chain is built from TRBV9 and TRBJ2-5; weak D call: TRBD1 (5 bases). The germline gives CDR1 SGDLS, CDR2 YYNGEE. The V and J ends lost 0 bases and 1 base respectively, with 7 bases between them. This CDR3 is built from 14 residues. In DNA, the CDR3 is TGTGCCAGCAGCGTAGAGGGGCGCCAAGAGACCCAGTACTTC. It codes for CASSVEGRQETQYF.

V gene TRBV28 combines with J gene TRBJ2-7; 14 bases agree with TRBD2. J lost 5 bases, V lost 5 bases, and 8 bases had no gene match. From germline, CDR1 is MDHEN and CDR2 SYDVKM. This CDR3 has 16 amino acids. This CDR3 reads CASSLGTSGRGHEQYF. The DNA for the CDR3 is TGTGCCAGCAGTCTCGGGACTAGCGGGAGAGGCCACGAGCAGTACTTC.

V and J are TRBV2 and TRBJ2-6, with D hard to call. The CDR3 totals 13 residues. Between the trimmed V and J ends, which lost 2 bases and 4 bases, there was a span of 3 bases. Germline V gene lookup returns CDR1 SNHLY and CDR2 FYNNEI. The CDR3 loop reads CASSEPGANVLTF. DNA of the CDR3: TGTGCCAGCAGTGAACCGGGGGCCAACGTCCTGACTTTC.

The V call is TRBV7-3, the J call TRBJ1-1; 8 bases are shared with TRBD1. The V gene's germline CDR1 is SGHTA and CDR2 FQGTGA. There are 14 residues in the CDR3. With 0 bases clipped from V and 3 bases from J, the junction kept 0 bases outside the gene matches. The CDR3 nucleotides are TGTGCCAGCAGCTTAACGGGACAGGACACTGAAGCTTTCTTT. It encodes CASSLTGQDTEAFF.

As DNA, the CDR3 is TGCAGCGTTGATAGAAGGAGCGGGAATGCCTACGAGCAGTACTTC. As protein: CSVDRRSGNAYEQYF. This sequence joins TRBV29-1 and TRBJ2-7; 7 bases are shared with TRBD2. This CDR3 is 15 amino acids long. J gave up 2 bases and V 3 bases, and 10 bases lay outside the gene matches. Germline CDR1 SQVTM, CDR2 ANQGSEA.

The V gene is TRBV5-6, the J gene TRBJ1-4; D not resolved. Trimming removed 0 bases from V and 4 bases from J, with 10 bases in between. Germline assignment: CDR1 SGHDT and CDR2 YYEEEE. The length of the CDR3 is 15 residues. DNA for the CDR3: TGTGCCAGCAGCTTGGGAGACTCTCTTAATGAAAAACTGTTTTTT. Protein product: CASSLGDSLNEKLFF.

CDR3 DNA: TGCGCCAGCAGCCAAGTTAACAGCCCCAATCAGCCCCAGCATTTT. Translated: CASSQVNSPNQPQHF. The chain recombines TRBV4-3 with TRBJ1-5, with D unclear. The CDR3 has 15 residues. Trimming removed 1 base from V and 3 bases from J, with 10 bases in between. Germline CDR1 and CDR2: LGHNA and YSLEER.

The chain recombines TRBV5-1 with TRBJ2-1, with D hard to call. Per germline, CDR1 SGHRS and CDR2 YFSETQ. The CDR3 has 14 residues. V lost 6 bases to trimming and J lost 6 bases, with 16 bases between them. The CDR3 DNA reads as TGCGCCAGCATGTTATTAGCCGGCGGCAATGAGCAGTTCTTC. Protein product: CASMLLAGGNEQFF.

This CDR3 is CASSPPPLASLTDTQYF. The DNA for the CDR3 is TGTGCCAGCAGCCCCCCCCCTCTAGCGTCACTCACAGATACGCAGTATTTT. This sequence joins TRBV9 and TRBJ2-3; weak D call: TRBD2 (6 bases). The V end was cut by 4 bases, the J end by 2 bases, with 20 bases between. Per the germline V gene, CDR1 is SGDLS and CDR2 is YYNGEE. This CDR3 region has 17 residues.

The chain is built from TRBV19 and TRBJ2-2; 9 bases line up with TRBD1. The CDR3 has 18 amino acids. V shed 5 bases, J shed 0 bases, and the junction held 10 bases outside the gene matches. Germline assignment: CDR1 LNHDA and CDR2 SQIVND (reference sequence). The CDR3 is CASSRKPGQGANTGELFF. CDR3 bases: TGTGCCAGTAGTCGAAAGCCGGGACAGGGCGCGAACACCGGGGAGCTGTTTTTT.

The chain is built from TRBV6-5 and TRBJ1-5; 9 positions match TRBD1. Trimming cost V 6 bases and J 4 bases; bases outside gene matches: 4. The CDR3 extends over 14 amino acids. CDR1 MNHEY and CDR2 SVGAGI come from the germline V gene. The CDR3 is CASRPDRGNQPQHF. The CDR3 DNA sequence: TGTGCCAGCAGACCGGACAGGGGAAATCAGCCCCAGCATTTT.

This clone was observed a single time. The chain combines TRBV6-1 with TRBJ1-3, with no clear D. The germline V gene has CDR1 MNHNS and CDR2 SASEGT. The CDR3 runs to 13 residues. The V and J ends lost 7 bases and 4 bases respectively, with 11 bases between them. The CDR3 bases are TGTGCCAGCAATTTAAGCGGGGGAAACACCATATATTTT. This encodes CASNLSGGNTIYF.

The CDR3 reads CASSSDRAFAGELFF. CDR3 nucleotide sequence: TGTGCCAGCAGTTCGGACAGGGCTTTTGCCGGGGAGCTGTTTTTT. The chain is built from TRBV27 and TRBJ2-2, with TRBD1 matching over 8 bases. The CDR3 totals 15 residues. The V gene's germline CDR1 is MNHEY and CDR2 SMNVEV (reference sequence). The ends lost 4 bases at V and 6 bases at J; junction bases unmatched: 7.

V is TRBV13 and J is TRBJ2-2; 9 bases are shared with TRBD1. Germline loops: CDR1 PRHDT, CDR2 FYEKMQ (reference sequence). The CDR3 runs 19 residues. V gave up 3 bases and J gave up 0 bases; unmatched junction bases: 11. The DNA of the CDR3 is TGTGCCAGCAGCTTGTTAGGGACAGGGAGGTTCGCGAACACCGGGGAGCTGTTTTTT. It translates to CASSLLGTGRFANTGELFF.

The chain combines TRBV7-2 with TRBJ2-1; maybe TRBD2 (6 bases). This CDR3 comprises 14 residues. V was pared by 3 bases and J by 9 bases, with 15 bases between. Germline V gene sequence: CDR1 SGHTA, CDR2 FQGNSA. CDR3 DNA sequence: TGTGCCAGCAGCTTGCGCGGAGGGTGGGGTGAGCAGTTCTTC. Translated: CASSLRGGWGEQFF.

The chain couples TRBV4-2 to TRBJ2-5; the D gene is possibly TRBD1 (5 bases). CDR1 is LGHNA and CDR2 is YNFKEQ in the germline V gene. Trimming removed 1 base from V and 0 bases from J, with 9 bases in between. The CDR3 has 15 residues. Here the CDR3 DNA reads TGTGCCAGCAGCCAAGTGGGGCCCAACCAAGAGACCCAGTACTTC. Its protein product is CASSQVGPNQETQYF.

This clone was counted only a few times. The chain has TRBV14 and TRBJ2-7; 10 positions agree with TRBD1. CDR3 length: 13 amino acids. Germline V gene lookup returns CDR1 SGHDN and CDR2 FVKESK. V dropped 4 bases and J dropped 6; count of bases not matched to a gene: 3. The CDR3 DNA reads TGTGCCAGCAGCCGTCGACAGGGGGCCGAGCAGTACTTC. Residues: CASSRRQGAEQYF.

This clone occurred once. This chain uses TRBV11-2 with TRBJ1-1; D might be TRBD1 (5 bases). CDR1 is SGHAT, CDR2 FQNNGV, per germline. CDR3 length: 17 residues. Trimming cost V 5 bases and J 2 bases, with 21 bases left between them. DNA of the CDR3: TGTGCCAGCAGCCTTAAAGCCTCTACAGGCCTTAACACTGAAGCTTTCTTT. Its translation is CASSLKASTGLNTEAFF.

The chain links TRBV7-6 to TRBJ2-5; D is unresolved. V was pared by 0 bases and J by 2 bases, with 7 bases between. Germline V CDR1 and CDR2: SGHVS, FNYEAQ. The CDR3 loop spans 14 amino acids. The CDR3 nucleotides read TGTGCCAGCAGCTTAGCGACAAGACAAGAGACCCAGTACTTC. Protein sequence: CASSLATRQETQYF. Based on the CDR3 plus reference TRBV7-6 and TRBJ2-5, the full variable domain is GAGVSQSPRYKVTKRGQDVALRCDPISGHVSLYWYRQALGQGPEFLTYFNYEAQQDKSGLPNDRFSAERPEGSISTLTIQRTEQRDSAMYRCASSLATRQETQYFGPGTRLLVL.

The gene calls are TRBV18 and TRBJ2-7, with 8 positions matching TRBD1. Losses at the gene ends were 1 base for V and 3 bases for J; bases not matched to a gene: 26. Germline loops: CDR1 KGHSH, CDR2 LQKENI. This CDR3 contains 22 residues. The CDR3 here is CASSPRTPAKVWAGQVVYEQYF. The CDR3, as DNA: TGTGCCAGCTCACCACGGACTCCAGCTAAGGTGTGGGCGGGACAGGTCGTCTACGAGCAGTACTTC.

This clone was seen a single time. V and J are TRBV14 and TRBJ2-1; D not resolved. Germline CDR1 is SGHDN and CDR2 is FVKESK. Trimming shortened V by 5 bases and J by 10 bases, and 15 bases separated the two germline ends. The CDR3 spans 13 residues. CDR3 amino acids: CASSLRLVHEQFF. The CDR3 DNA reads TGTGCCAGCAGCTTGAGATTAGTGCACGAGCAGTTCTTC.

The rearrangement links TRBV5-1 to TRBJ2-7; the match to TRBD1 covers 7 bases. This CDR3 is built from 15 residues. The germline gives CDR1 SGHRS, CDR2 YFSETQ. The V segment lost 0 bases and the J segment 5 bases; nucleotides outside the gene matches: 8. CDR3 sequence: CASSLAGTVSNEQYF. CDR3 nucleotides: TGCGCCAGCAGCTTGGCCGGGACAGTAAGCAACGAGCAGTACTTC. Filled out from reference TRBV5-1 and TRBJ2-7, the complete variable domain reads KAGVTQTPRYLIKTRGQQVTLSCSPISGHRSVSWYQQTPGQGLQFLFEYFSETQRNKGNFPGRFSGRQFSNSRSEMNVSTLELGDSALYLCASSLAGTVSNEQYFGPGTRLTVT.

The rearrangement joins TRBV19 to TRBJ1-3; 9 bases agree with TRBD1. J gave up 4 bases and V 5 bases, and 6 bases lay outside the gene matches. CDR3 length: 15 residues. The germline gives CDR1 LNHDA, CDR2 SQIVND (reference sequence). As DNA, the CDR3 is TGTGCCAGTAGTCCGGGACAGGGAACCGGAAACACCATATATTTT. Translated: CASSPGQGTGNTIYF.

The chain employs TRBV2 and TRBJ1-6; 7 bases align to TRBD1. CDR1 is SNHLY, CDR2 FYNNEI, per germline. This CDR3 is built from 14 residues. Germline trimming cut 3 bases from V and 10 bases from J; bases unmatched to any gene: 6. The CDR3, as DNA: TGTGCCAGCAGTGAGGCAGGGGGTCGATCACCCCTCCACTTT. Protein product: CASSEAGGRSPLHF. Full variable domain (missing parts from reference TRBV2 and TRBJ1-6): EPEVTQTPSHQVTQMGQEVILRCVPISNHLYFYWYRQILGQKVEFLVSFYNNEISEKSEIFDDQFSVERPDGSNFTLKIRSTKLEDSAMYFCASSEAGGRSPLHFGNGTRLTVT.

Only one count was recorded for this clone. V is TRBV27 and J is TRBJ2-7; maybe TRBD2 (6 bases). This CDR3 spans 14 amino acids. The ends were cut back, 7 bases at V and 7 bases at J, with 20 bases in the middle. Per the germline V gene, CDR1 is MNHEY and CDR2 is SMNVEV (reference sequence). CDR3 region: CASNPGSAPGEQYF. CDR3 nucleotides: TGTGCCAGCAACCCCGGGAGCGCTCCAGGGGAGCAGTACTTC.